The entry below gives a single TCR beta chain sequence along with its context. The target antigen is unknown. The entry originates in a study of shared clonotypes between healthy human individuals. Study results and caveats: Sharing across four donors was highest in naive CD4 (approximately 5%) and lowest in memory CD8 (roughly 0.4%). Represented genetic and exposure-history diversity was restricted by having few donors.

V dropped 0 bases and J dropped 7; count of bases not matched to a gene: 6. This CDR3 comprises 15 residues. Germline V lookup: CDR1 SGHRS, CDR2 YFSETQ. Profiled with immunoSEQ multiplex PCR; TCRdb holds only in-frame clones, not every one. The data hold over a million clones, with roughly 96% observed a single time. It was into CD45RA+ naive and CD45RA-negative memory subsets that the CD4+ cells were split. The genes are TRBV5-1 and TRBJ2-1; 8 bases match TRBD2. The sample comprised naive CD4+ T cells sorted from blood. As to subset: CD45RA+ positively selected. The clonotype comes from a man aged 30 to 45 in good health. The CDR3 nucleotides are TGCGCCAGCAGCTTGGTAGGACTAGCTTTAAATGAGCAGTTCTTC. Translation: CASSLVGLALNEQFF.